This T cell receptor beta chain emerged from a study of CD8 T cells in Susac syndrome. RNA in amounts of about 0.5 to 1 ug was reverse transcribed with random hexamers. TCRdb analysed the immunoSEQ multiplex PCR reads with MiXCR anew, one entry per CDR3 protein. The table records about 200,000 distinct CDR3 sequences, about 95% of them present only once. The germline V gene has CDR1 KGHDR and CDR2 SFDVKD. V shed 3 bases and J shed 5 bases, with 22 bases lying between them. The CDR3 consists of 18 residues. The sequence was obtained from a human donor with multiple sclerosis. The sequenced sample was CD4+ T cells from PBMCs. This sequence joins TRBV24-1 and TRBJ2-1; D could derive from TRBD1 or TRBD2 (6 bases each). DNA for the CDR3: TGTGCCACCAGTGATCCGAGTACCCCGGGGGCCCCTGACAATGAGCAGTTCTTC. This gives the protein CATSDPSTPGAPDNEQFF.